These 7 T cell receptor beta chains came from one sample sequenced in a study of CXCR3-negative and CXCR3-positive naive CD8 T cells. Findings and limits, study-wide: Naive cells positive for CXCR3 carried more hydrophobic TRB CDR3s than CXCR3-negative ones.

Their target antigens are unknown. cDNA libraries for TRB were generated by 5' RACE incorporating UMI labels. TCRdb reprocessed the 5' RACE reads; each CDR3 protein has one entry and no DNA is given. In all, the sample yields about 6,900 distinct CDR3 sequences. Material: naive CXCR3+ CD8+ T cells from blood. Described subset: CD45RO-CCR7+CD27+CD95- naive CD8+ T cells expressing CXCR3 (TNR3+). The receptors here all came from a human donor in good health. Some clones in this sample may be carry-over from other donors' samples.

This clonotype is medium-sized (0.01 to 0.1%) by frequency. V is TRBV4-1 and J is TRBJ2-2. The germline gives CDR1 MGHRA, CDR2 YSYEKL. The CDR3 has 12 amino acids. This CDR3 reads CASSRLAGELFF.

The gene calls are TRBV5-4 and TRBJ1-1. From germline, CDR1 is SGHNT and CDR2 YYREEE (reference sequence). The CDR3 spans 14 residues. CDR3 protein: CASSLDGVAAEAFF.

The V gene is TRBV2, the J gene TRBJ2-1; no DNA is available, so the TRBD1 call from TCRdb remains unchecked. The CDR3 has 11 amino acids. Germline CDR1 and CDR2: SNHLY and FYNNEI. CDR3 amino acids: CASSETVLVFF.

The chain links TRBV5-1 to TRBJ2-7; TCRdb reports TRBD2, a call that lacks DNA to check it against. CDR1 SGHRS and CDR2 YFSETQ come from the germline V gene. The CDR3 runs 16 residues. CDR3 region: CASSLLGLAENYEQYF. The full variable domain, completed using reference TRBV5-1 and TRBJ2-7, is KAGVTQTPRYLIKTRGQQVTLSCSPISGHRSVSWYQQTPGQGLQFLFEYFSETQRNKGNFPGRFSGRQFSNSRSEMNVSTLELGDSALYLCASSLLGLAENYEQYFGPGTRLTVT.

V is TRBV9 and J is TRBJ2-7; TCRdb's D call of TRBD2 is untestable without DNA. This CDR3 spans 12 amino acids. Germline-derived CDR1 and CDR2 are SGDLS and YYNGEE. CDR3 sequence: CASSVGGAEQYF.

According to its frequency, this clonotype is medium-sized. The J gene is TRBJ2-1, the V gene TRBV15; TCRdb calls TRBD1, which cannot be checked without DNA. The CDR3 runs 14 residues. Germline CDR1 is LNHNV and CDR2 is YYDKDF (reference sequence). This chain's CDR3 is CATAWGGMSTEQFF.

The J gene is TRBJ1-1, the V gene TRBV29-1; the D call of TRBD1 rests on TCRdb alone, since no DNA is present to check it. Germline CDR1 reads SQVTM; CDR2 reads ANQGSEA. The CDR3 totals 11 residues. CDR3: CSVTLVPEAFF.